A single sample is the source of the 2 T cell receptor beta chains below, sequenced in a study of vaccination and CD4 T cells after COVID-19. At the Johns Hopkins FTIC core, DNA taken from cultured CD4+ T cells was sequenced by way of the Oncomine TCR Beta short-read assay. TCRdb recomputed calls from the PCR reads with MiXCR, one row per CDR3 protein. The repertoire holds about 14,000 distinct CDR3 sequences, with about 29% as singletons. As to treatment: roughly 11-day PBMC culture with coronavirus spike peptide pools or control peptides (ViraFEST assay). For these receptors, no antigen is known. The sample taken for sequencing was cultured CD4+ T cells from blood. The receptors were gathered from a human donor with COVID-19.

The chain employs TRBV11-2 and TRBJ2-2, with 12 bases lining up with TRBD2. J gave up 3 bases and V 2 bases, and 4 bases lay outside the gene matches. This CDR3 is 17 amino acids long. Germline V gene data show CDR1 as SGHAT and CDR2 as FQNNGV. CDR3 sequence reads: CASSLTSGGSDTGELFF. The CDR3 DNA is TGTGCCAGCAGCTTAACTAGCGGGGGGTCGGACACCGGGGAGCTGTTTTTT.

This clonotype was picked up a small number of times. V is TRBV15 and J is TRBJ2-5; no clear D. This CDR3 contains 13 residues. The germline gives CDR1 LNHNV, CDR2 YYDKDF (reference sequence). V was clipped by 0 bases and J by 5 bases, with 7 bases between them. The CDR3 DNA sequence: TGTGCCACCAGCAGAGATCAGAGGGAGACCCAGTACTTC. The encoded protein is CATSRDQRETQYF.